Presented here are 28 T cell receptor beta chains from one specimen sequenced in a study of blood T cells in healthy people across ages. A J-beta primer mix and a sample-barcoded 5' primer were used in a second PCR of roughly 6 to 11 cycles. TCRdb analysed the 5' RACE reads with MiXCR anew, one entry per CDR3 protein. Among under 1,000,000 distinct CDR3 sequences, approximately 35% were seen once, and the ten largest hold 10% to 15%. Material for sequencing was blood. Receptor source: a man between 18 and 29 years old in good health.

The gene calls are TRBV7-2 and TRBJ2-1; D ambiguous. Between the trimmed V and J ends, which lost 3 bases and 9 bases, there was a span of 12 bases. The CDR3 totals 13 residues. CDR1 is SGHTA, CDR2 FQGNSA, per germline. CDR3 DNA sequence: TGTGCCAGCAGCTTTGACGGAAACTGTGAGCAGTTCTTC. Residues: CASSFDGNCEQFF.

This clonotype was counted only a few times. This chain joins TRBV7-8 and TRBJ2-1; 8 nucleotides align to TRBD1. Germline-derived CDR1 and CDR2 are SGHVS and FQNEAQ. This CDR3 spans 13 amino acids. Here the CDR3 DNA reads TGTGCTGCCGCAGGGGGCCCTCACAATGAGCAGTTCTTC. This gives the protein CAAAGGPHNEQFF.

The J gene is TRBJ2-6, the V gene TRBV20-1, with 9 positions matching TRBD1. This CDR3 is 20 amino acids long. CDR1 is DFQATT, CDR2 SNEGSKA, per germline (reference sequence). V dropped 1 base and J dropped 1; count of bases not matched to a gene: 14. Here the CDR3 DNA reads TGCAGTGCTAGAGTCCTTGGAGGGACAGGGTTCCATTCTGGGGCCAACGTCCTGACTTTC. Its translation: CSARVLGGTGFHSGANVLTF.

The CDR3 DNA follows: TGTGCCAGCAGTTTATCAGTAGGGACCTCTGGGGCCAACGTCCTGACTTTC. Protein: CASSLSVGTSGANVLTF. This sequence joins TRBV27 and TRBJ2-6; D tentatively fits TRBD1 or TRBD2 (5 bases each). CDR1 is MNHEY, CDR2 SMNVEV, per germline (reference sequence). Trimming removed 0 bases at V and 0 bases at J, with 9 bases between. CDR3 size: 17 residues.

This clonotype was picked up a small number of times. This chain links TRBV10-3 with TRBJ2-6, with 9 bases that match TRBD1. With V trimmed by 7 bases and J by 0 bases, 10 bases remained unmatched. This CDR3 region has 18 residues. Per germline, CDR1 ENHRY and CDR2 SYGVKD. The CDR3 protein is CAITRDRVFASGANVLTF. The CDR3 nucleotides read TGTGCCATCACGAGGGACAGGGTCTTTGCCTCTGGGGCCAACGTCCTGACTTTC.

The V gene is TRBV20-1, the J gene TRBJ1-1, with TRBD1 matching over 11 bases. The V segment lost 5 bases and the J segment 4 bases; nucleotides outside the gene matches: 3. Germline-derived CDR1 and CDR2 are DFQATT and SNEGSKA (reference sequence). There are 13 residues in the CDR3. CDR3 sequence: CSAEGTGGTEAFF. The CDR3 DNA sequence: TGCAGTGCTGAAGGGACAGGGGGCACTGAAGCTTTCTTT.

The V gene is TRBV9, the J gene TRBJ2-3; D gene uncertain. Germline loops: CDR1 SGDLS, CDR2 YYNGEE. The CDR3 length is 15 residues. V was shortened by 4 bases and J by 5 bases, with 17 bases between the two germline ends. The DNA of the CDR3 is TGTGCCAGCAGCTTCCGTAGTAACGGAGTAGATACGCAGTATTTT. Protein: CASSFRSNGVDTQYF. The complete variable domain, with remaining parts taken from reference TRBV9 and TRBJ2-3, reads DSGVTQTPKHLITATGQRVTLRCSPRSGDLSVYWYQQSLDQGLQFLIQYYNGEERAKGNILERFSAQQFPDLHSELNLSSLELGDSALYFCASSFRSNGVDTQYFGPGTRLTVL.

This clonotype occurred a few times. The chain is built from TRBV20-1 and TRBJ1-2; D uncertain. The CDR3 has 12 amino acids. From germline, CDR1 is DFQATT and CDR2 SNEGSKA (reference sequence). V was pared by 3 bases and J by 3 bases, with 8 bases between. CDR3 amino acids: CSASQSYYGYTF. CDR3 in DNA: TGCAGTGCTAGTCAGTCTTACTATGGCTACACCTTC.

V and J are TRBV12-3 or TRBV12-4 and TRBJ1-6; D call uncertain. This CDR3 region has 14 residues. V was shortened by 1 base and J by 4 bases, with 5 bases between the two germline ends. The CDR3 loop reads CASSLGIYNSPLHF. The CDR3 nucleotides are TGTGCCAGCAGTTTAGGAATATATAATTCACCCCTCCACTTT.

Of note for this clonotype: A much larger clone differs from this one at a single base, so this may be a read error. V and J are TRBV4-3 and TRBJ2-3, with 7 bases identical to TRBD1. The germline V gene encodes CDR1 LGHNA and CDR2 YSLEER. The CDR3 totals 14 residues. CDR3 residues: CASSGGQQGDAQYF. The CDR3 DNA follows: TGCGCCAGCAGCGGGGGACAGCAAGGAGATGCGCAGTATTTT.

The rearrangement uses TRBV2 and TRBJ2-7; no firm D call. CDR1 and CDR2 (germline): SNHLY, FYNNEI. The CDR3 length is 17 residues. V was clipped by 0 bases and J by 0 bases, with 15 bases between them. Here the CDR3 reads CASSEAVWAVRSYEQYF. The CDR3 region has the DNA TGTGCCAGCAGTGAAGCGGTTTGGGCGGTCCGCTCCTACGAGCAGTACTTC.

The V and J genes are TRBV20-1 and TRBJ2-5; no reliable D call. From germline, CDR1 is DFQATT and CDR2 SNEGSKA (reference sequence). Trimming cost V 4 bases and J 1 base, with 4 bases left between them. CDR3 length: 11 amino acids. CDR3 amino acids: CSATFQETQYF. CDR3 DNA: TGCAGTGCTACATTCCAAGAGACCCAGTACTTC.

This sequence joins TRBV30 and TRBJ1-2; 8 nucleotides agree with TRBD1. This CDR3 has 12 amino acids. Germline trimming cut 1 base from V and 7 bases from J; bases unmatched to any gene: 2. Germline lookup yields CDR1 GTSNPN and CDR2 SVGIG (reference sequence). CDR3 in amino acids: CAWSADRGGYTF. The CDR3 nucleotides are TGTGCCTGGAGTGCCGACAGGGGTGGCTACACCTTC. Full variable domain (missing parts from reference TRBV30 and TRBJ1-2): SQTIHQWPATLVQPVGSPLSLECTVEGTSNPNLYWYRQAAGRGLQLLFYSVGIGQISSEVPQNLSASRPQDRQFILSSKKLLLSDSGFYLCAWSADRGGYTFGSGTRLTVV.

The table lists this clonotype with many counts. This chain uses TRBV5-1 with TRBJ1-5; D is perhaps TRBD1 (6 bases). Germline V CDR1 and CDR2: SGHRS, YFSETQ. The V and J ends lost 5 bases and 4 bases respectively, with 16 bases between them. The CDR3 is 15 amino acids. CDR3 DNA: TGCGCCAGCAGTCTTGGGGGCGGTCAAAATCAGCCCCAGCATTTT. Translated, it gives CASSLGGGQNQPQHF. The whole variable domain, filled in from reference TRBV5-1 and TRBJ1-5, reads KAGVTQTPRYLIKTRGQQVTLSCSPISGHRSVSWYQQTPGQGLQFLFEYFSETQRNKGNFPGRFSGRQFSNSRSEMNVSTLELGDSALYLCASSLGGGQNQPQHFGDGTRLSIL.

The chain recombines TRBV11-3 with TRBJ1-2, with D hard to call. V lost 4 bases to trimming and J lost 7 bases, with 25 bases between them. The CDR3 has 17 residues. Germline V CDR1 and CDR2: SGHNT, YENEEA. CDR3 DNA: TGTGCCAGCAGCTCACACTTACCTTACCGCTCTAATTCTGGCTACACCTTC. This translates into CASSSHLPYRSNSGYTF. The variable domain in full, with the rest retrieved from reference TRBV11-3 and TRBJ1-2, is EAGVVQSPRYKIIEKKQPVAFWCNPISGHNTLYWYLQNLGQGPELLIRYENEEAVDDSQLPKDRFSAERLKGVDSTLKIQPAELGDSAVYLCASSSHLPYRSNSGYTFGSGTRLTVV.

This clonotype was seen a few times. This sequence joins TRBV12-3 or TRBV12-4 and TRBJ1-5; no definite D call. CDR3 length: 13 amino acids. V lost 10 bases and J 3 bases, leaving 13 bases between the germline ends. The CDR3 region has the DNA TGTGCCACCCGTGGGAGTACCAATCAGCCCCAGCATTTT. This gives the protein CATRGSTNQPQHF.

The chain couples TRBV6-6 to TRBJ1-1; D is unclear. The CDR3 runs 16 residues. Germline CDR1 MNHNY, CDR2 SVGAGI (reference sequence). The V end was cut by 0 bases, the J end by 2 bases, with 13 bases between. DNA for the CDR3: TGTGCCAGCAGTTACTCGAAAGGCCCGCCCAACACTGAAGCTTTCTTT. It encodes CASSYSKGPPNTEAFF.

This clonotype has more than one count but fewer than ten. V gene TRBV12-3 or TRBV12-4 combines with J gene TRBJ2-1; the D is unclear. Trimming left V 6 bases short and J 6 bases short, with 18 bases between. The CDR3 sequence is 15 residues long. CDR3 DNA sequence: TGTGCCAGCAGATACTCGGGCCGAATTTTCAATGAGCAGTTCTTC. Translating gives CASRYSGRIFNEQFF.

This clonotype has only a few counts. The V call is TRBV20-1, the J call TRBJ2-3; 7 positions agree with TRBD1. J gave up 0 bases and V 6 bases, and 3 bases lay outside the gene matches. CDR1 and CDR2 (germline): DFQATT, SNEGSKA (reference sequence). CDR3 length: 13 amino acids. CDR3 amino acids: CSAPGQSTDTQYF. In DNA form, the CDR3 reads TGCAGTGCCCCGGGACAGAGCACAGATACGCAGTATTTT.

The genes are TRBV7-2 and TRBJ1-2; weak D call: TRBD1 (6 bases). CDR1 SGHTA and CDR2 FQGNSA come from the germline V gene. The germline V and J ends were trimmed by 5 bases and 2 bases, with 15 bases remaining between them. The CDR3 length is 15 residues. CDR3 nucleotide sequence: TGTGCCAGCAGCCCCCGGGGGGGCGTCAACTATGGCTACACCTTC. This gives the protein CASSPRGGVNYGYTF.

The genes are TRBV20-1 and TRBJ2-3, with no clear D. The V end lost 6 bases, the J end lost 3 bases, and 10 bases lay between the germline ends. CDR3 size: 12 residues. Germline V lookup: CDR1 DFQATT, CDR2 SNEGSKA (reference sequence). The CDR3 region has the DNA TGCAGTGCATCAGACAAAACAGATACGCAGTATTTT. Its protein is CSASDKTDTQYF.

This clonotype appeared many times. V and J are TRBV20-1 and TRBJ2-7; possible D gene TRBD2, 5 bases. The CDR3 is 14 amino acids. Looked up from germline, CDR1 is DFQATT and CDR2 is SNEGSKA (reference sequence). V lost 0 bases to trimming and J lost 2 bases, with 11 bases between them. CDR3 sequence reads: CSARDSEATYEQYF. The CDR3 DNA reads TGCAGTGCTAGAGATAGCGAGGCCACCTACGAGCAGTACTTC.

Regarding this clonotype: This may be a read error: a much more frequent sequence differs by one nucleotide. This chain links TRBV5-1 with TRBJ2-3; D call uncertain. V lost 4 bases and J 2 bases, leaving 11 bases between the germline ends. The CDR3 has 14 amino acids. Germline CDR1 is SGHRS and CDR2 is YFSETQ. The CDR3 loop reads CASSVTYLTDTQYF. The DNA for the CDR3 is TGCGCCAGCAGCGTGACCTACCTCACAGATACGCAGTATTTT. Together with reference TRBV5-1 and TRBJ2-3, the CDR3 gives the full variable domain: KAGVTQTPRYLIKTRGQQVTLSCSPISGHRSVSWYQQTPGQGLQFLFEYFSETQRNKGNFPGRFSGRQFSNSRSEMNVSTLELGDSALYLCASSVTYLTDTQYFGPGTRLTVL.

This sequence joins TRBV5-1 and TRBJ2-5; 9 nucleotides match TRBD2. The CDR3 extends over 15 amino acids. Germline V gene sequence: CDR1 SGHRS, CDR2 YFSETQ. Germline trimming cut 4 bases from V and 11 bases from J; bases unmatched to any gene: 15. This CDR3 reads CASSPGTSSGSEQYF. The DNA for the CDR3 is TGCGCCAGCAGCCCCGGGACTAGCTCCGGGAGTGAGCAGTACTTC.

This rearrangement joins TRBV7-9 to TRBJ2-7; 9 bases are shared with TRBD1. The V gene's germline CDR1 is SEHNR and CDR2 FQNEAQ (reference sequence). The V segment lost 1 base and the J segment 6 bases; nucleotides outside the gene matches: 10. The CDR3 is 16 amino acids. CDR3: CASSLGDRVTLGEQYF. DNA for the CDR3: TGTGCCAGCAGCTTAGGGGACAGGGTTACTCTGGGCGAGCAGTACTTC.

A single count supports this clonotype. This could be a read error, since a much larger clone is one nucleotide away. The chain couples TRBV12-3 or TRBV12-4 to TRBJ1-2; weak D call: TRBD1 (5 bases). The V end lost 0 bases, the J end lost 7 bases, and 12 bases lay between the germline ends. The CDR3 length is 14 residues. Written as DNA, the CDR3 is TGTGCCAGCAGTTTAGCGTCTGGGGGAACTGGCTACACCTTC. It codes for CASSLASGGTGYTF.

The chain carries TRBV7-2 and TRBJ2-5, with D hard to call. Germline V gives CDR1 SGHTA, CDR2 FQGNSA. The CDR3 consists of 17 residues. Trimming left V 1 base short and J 13 bases short, with 28 bases between. Here the CDR3 DNA reads TGTGCCAGCAGCTTAGGAGGCCCGCTGCAAGCCAAAAACATTCGGTACTTC. It yields the protein CASSLGGPLQAKNIRYF.

DNA of the CDR3: TGTGCCAGCAGCCAAGCGGGGGGGGGCGCTGAAGCTTTCTTT. It yields the protein CASSQAGGGAEAFF. The V gene is TRBV3-1, the J gene TRBJ1-1; TRBD1 might be the D (6 bases). The CDR3 consists of 14 residues. With 1 base removed from V and 6 bases from J, the gap between germline ends came to 12 bases. Germline-derived CDR1 and CDR2 are LGHDT and YNNKEL (reference sequence).